The next 4 T cell receptor beta chains were all read from a single sample in a study of blood T cell repertoires in COVID-19. Sequencing was performed with immunoSEQ multiplex PCR; in TCRdb, only in-frame clones are kept and a portion is missing. The sample consists of 150,000 to 200,000 clones, 81% of them appearing once. Sequenced material: peripheral blood. Every receptor here comes from a man aged 55 to 70 with active or convalescent COVID-19.

This clone was observed a single time. V usage is TRBV5-6 and J usage is TRBJ2-5; 7 bases fit TRBD2. V shed 0 bases and J 0 bases; nucleotides not matched to a gene: 5. Germline CDR1 reads SGHDT; CDR2 reads YYEEEE. The CDR3 consists of 16 residues. This CDR3 reads CASSLDRDYYQETQYF. CDR3 DNA: TGTGCCAGCAGCTTGGACCGGGACTACTACCAAGAGACCCAGTACTTC.

The chain joins TRBV14 to TRBJ1-3; D uncertain. CDR1 is SGHDN, CDR2 FVKESK, per germline. Between the trimmed V and J ends, which lost 3 bases and 2 bases, there was a span of 11 bases. This CDR3 contains 15 residues. CDR3 protein: CASSQAGGAGNTIYF. CDR3 bases: TGTGCCAGCAGCCAGGCGGGAGGTGCTGGAAACACCATATATTTT.

The V gene is TRBV11-3, the J gene TRBJ2-1; 9 nucleotides agree with TRBD1. This CDR3 spans 14 amino acids. Trimming cost V 5 bases and J 8 bases; bases outside gene matches: 7. Looked up from germline, CDR1 is SGHNT and CDR2 is YENEEA. Here the CDR3 reads CASSPRDRADEQFF. CDR3 in DNA: TGTGCCAGCAGCCCGAGGGACAGGGCCGATGAGCAGTTCTTC.

V usage is TRBV7-2 and J usage is TRBJ2-2; 10 nucleotides line up with TRBD2. The CDR3 covers 18 residues. Per germline, CDR1 SGHTA and CDR2 FQGNSA. The trim removed 2 bases at V and 3 bases at J, leaving 9 bases unmatched. The CDR3 reads CASSLRSSGRVYTGELFF. The CDR3 DNA follows: TGTGCCAGCAGCTTAAGGAGCAGCGGGAGGGTATACACCGGGGAGCTGTTTTTT.